Listed below are T cell receptor beta chains from one sample, sequenced in a study of untreated major depressive disorder. Sequenced by immunoSEQ multiplex PCR; TCRdb stores in-frame clones only, minus some. This sample has about 21,000 clones, with about 90% found just once. Sequencing was performed on CD4+ T cells from PBMCs. The source of these receptors is a woman aged 35 to 49 in good health. Each CDR3 is given with its conserved first and last residue. Fields, in order: J gene, D gene, V gene, CDR3 DNA, CDR3 protein. The D gene is left open where the match is weak.

j_call: TRBJ2-3
d_call: TRBD2
v_call: TRBV27
cdr3_nt: TGTGCCAGCAGTTCAAAACTCCATAGCGGGGGGGCTAAGGGTACGCAGTATTTT
cdr3_aa: CASSSKLHSGGAKGTQYF

j_call: TRBJ1-5
d_call: TRBD1
v_call: TRBV29-1
cdr3_nt: TGCAGCGTTGCAGGGGGAATCAATCAGCCCCAGCATTTT
cdr3_aa: CSVAGGINQPQHF

j_call: TRBJ1-4
d_call: TRBD1
v_call: TRBV27
cdr3_nt: TGTGCCAGCAGCCGGACAGGGTGGACTAATGAAAAACTGTTTTTT
cdr3_aa: CASSRTGWTNEKLFF

j_call: TRBJ2-1
d_call: TRBD1
v_call: TRBV5-6
cdr3_nt: TGTGCCAGCAGCTTAACAGGGGACGGGGCGGATGAGCAGTTCTTC
cdr3_aa: CASSLTGDGADEQFF

j_call: TRBJ2-1
d_call: -
v_call: TRBV6-6
cdr3_nt: TGTGCCAGCAGACTGTACCTTTATGGTGAGCAGTTCTTC
cdr3_aa: CASRLYLYGEQFF

j_call: TRBJ2-2
d_call: -
v_call: TRBV28
cdr3_nt: TGTGCCAGCACCTCGTGGCAGGCCGGGGAGCTGTTTTTT
cdr3_aa: CASTSWQAGELFF

j_call: TRBJ1-1
d_call: -
v_call: TRBV5-4
cdr3_nt: TGTGCCAGCAGCTTCATGGGGGGGACTGAAGCTTTCTTT
cdr3_aa: CASSFMGGTEAFF

j_call: TRBJ1-5
d_call: -
v_call: TRBV7-9
cdr3_nt: TGTGCCAGCAGCCCCTCCGGGGGCATGAATCAGCCCCAGCATTTT
cdr3_aa: CASSPSGGMNQPQHF

j_call: TRBJ2-5
d_call: -
v_call: TRBV6-5
cdr3_nt: TGTGCCAGCAGTTACTCGGGCTTCACCCAAGAGACCCAGTACTTC
cdr3_aa: CASSYSGFTQETQYF

j_call: TRBJ1-4
d_call: -
v_call: TRBV7-9
cdr3_nt: TGTGCCAGCAGCTTAGCAGACGCGGTGGGTGAAAAACTGTTTTTT
cdr3_aa: CASSLADAVGEKLFF

j_call: TRBJ1-1
d_call: TRBD1
v_call: TRBV5-1
cdr3_nt: TGCGCCAGCAGCGCCGGCCAGGGGGCTGGGGACACTGAAGCTTTCTTT
cdr3_aa: CASSAGQGAGDTEAFF

j_call: TRBJ2-2
d_call: -
v_call: TRBV27
cdr3_nt: TGTGCCAGCAGTTTAACCCCCCGGCCAGGACGAGGCACCGGGGAGCTGTTTTTT
cdr3_aa: CASSLTPRPGRGTGELFF

j_call: TRBJ2-1
d_call: -
v_call: TRBV10-1
cdr3_nt: TGCGCCAGCAGTGAGTTAGTCCCTTCGGCTGGTGAGCAGTTCTTC
cdr3_aa: CASSELVPSAGEQFF

j_call: TRBJ2-3
d_call: -
v_call: TRBV27
cdr3_nt: TGTGCCAGCAGTTTCCTTCGCACAGATACGCAGTATTTT
cdr3_aa: CASSFLRTDTQYF

j_call: TRBJ2-3
d_call: -
v_call: TRBV29-1
cdr3_nt: TGCAGCACCCTATCAGATACGCAGTATTTT
cdr3_aa: CSTLSDTQYF

j_call: TRBJ1-3
d_call: -
v_call: TRBV27
cdr3_nt: TGTTCCCCAAGGGAGGTCTCCGACTCTGGAAACACCATATATTTT
cdr3_aa: CSPREVSDSGNTIYF

j_call: TRBJ1-1
d_call: TRBD1
v_call: TRBV5-6
cdr3_nt: TGTGCCAGCAGCCATAAGGGGGCGAGAGGTGGGCTCTTT
cdr3_aa: CASSHKGARGGLF

j_call: TRBJ2-7
d_call: -
v_call: TRBV6-5
cdr3_nt: TGTGCCAGCAGTCCCGGGGGCAGCCTCTACGAGCAGTACTTC
cdr3_aa: CASSPGGSLYEQYF

j_call: TRBJ1-2
d_call: -
v_call: TRBV6-5
cdr3_nt: TGTGCCAGCAGTTATGATTCGGCGCAGGGGTATGGCTACACCTTC
cdr3_aa: CASSYDSAQGYGYTF